This T cell receptor (beta chain) derives from a study of T cell repertoires in cytomegalovirus infection. Study as a whole: Indications of both CMV infection and matching HLA type were provided by public TCR beta signatures. Notes on the study in general: HLA-C-restricted CMV-specific TCR beta clonotypes prevailed in the ex vivo response.

CDR1 is MNHEY, CDR2 SMNVEV, per germline (reference sequence). Trimming took 3 bases from V and 0 from J, leaving 9 bases between them. The CDR3 is made up of 15 amino acids. Worth noting for this clonotype: The antigen remains unidentified.

A single record per CDR3 protein comes from TCRdb applying MiXCR to the reads. This sample has about 920,000 distinct CDR3 sequences, with 31% found just once. The genes are TRBV27 and TRBJ2-1; D is unresolved. The sequences come from cultured CD8+ T cells from PBMCs, collected from culture after CMV antigen stimulation. The clonotype was recovered from a human donor in good health (CMV status not recorded). Some clones in this sample may be carry-over from other donors' samples. The chain's CDR3 is CASSFKISSYNEQFF. In DNA, the CDR3 is TGTGCCAGCAGTTTCAAGATCAGCTCCTACAATGAGCAGTTCTTC.